These T cell receptor beta chains were read from a single sample in a study of T cell responses to AZD1222 COVID-19 vaccine. Assay: immunoSEQ multiplex PCR; the TCRdb copy retains only in-frame clones and omits some. Of tens of thousands of clones listed, 89% are singletons. The material was peripheral blood, obtained 28 days after the second AZD1222 dose. The receptor set was obtained from an adult who received the AZD1222 COVID-19 vaccine. Both conserved end residues are part of each CDR3. The D gene is left open where the match is weak.

D	V	J	DNA	CDR3
TRBD2	TRBV24-1	TRBJ2-5	TGTGCCACCAGTGATCCTAGCGGGAGGGCTGGGGAGACCCAGTACTTC	CATSDPSGRAGETQYF
.	TRBV15	TRBJ1-3	TGTGCCACCAGCAGAGAGGTAACAGCTGGAAACACCATATATTTT	CATSREVTAGNTIYF
.	TRBV2	TRBJ2-2	TGTGCCAGCACTCTGGACGGAACCATTATTACGAACACCGGGGAGCTGTTTTTT	CASTLDGTIITNTGELFF
TRBD1	TRBV12-3/TRBV12-4	TRBJ2-5	TGTGCCAGCAAGAGGGACAGGGTGGAGACCCAGTACTTC	CASKRDRVETQYF
TRBD2	TRBV3-1/TRBV3-2	TRBJ2-5	TGTGCCAGCAGCCGCGGGACTAGCGGTAGAAGTGAGACCCAGTACTTC	CASSRGTSGRSETQYF
TRBD2	TRBV9	TRBJ2-2	TGTGCCAGCCAGGGAGCGGGGCAGACCGGGGAGCTGTTTTTT	CASQGAGQTGELFF
TRBD1	TRBV14	TRBJ2-3	TGTGCCAGCAGCGATCTCGGACAGGCCACAGATACGCAGTATTTT	CASSDLGQATDTQYF
.	TRBV24-1	TRBJ2-6	TGTGCCACCAGTGCGGGGATTGACGGCTCTGGGGCCAACGTCCTGACTTTC	CATSAGIDGSGANVLTF
.	TRBV4-1	TRBJ2-4	TGCGCCAGCAGCCAAGAGGGAGTGGCGGTTCTAGGGGTCAAAAACATTCAGTACTTC	CASSQEGVAVLGVKNIQYF
TRBD1	TRBV12-5	TRBJ2-2	TGTGCTAGTGCGCCTCAGGGGGCGCACACCGGGGAGCTGTTTTTT	CASAPQGAHTGELFF
.	TRBV21-1	TRBJ2-5	TGTGCCAGCAGCCCTCGAGAGAACACAGACCAAGAGACCCAGTACTTC	CASSPRENTDQETQYF
.	TRBV6-5	TRBJ1-3	TGTGCCAGTCGGACCTTAGGCACCATATATTTT	CASRTLGTIYF
TRBD2	TRBV7-2	TRBJ2-1	TGTGCCAGCAGCTTAAATAAGGGAGGGCGGTACAATGAGCAGTTCTTC	CASSLNKGGRYNEQFF